Reported below is one T cell receptor (beta chain). The data belong to a study of blood T cell repertoires in COVID-19. Produced via immunoSEQ multiplex PCR; TCRdb's table is partial and in-frame only. Seen here are about 240,000 clones, roughly four fifths observed once, and the top ten hold approximately 4.5%. The length of the CDR3 is 13 residues. CDR1 and CDR2 from the germline V gene are SNHLY and FYNNEI. Between the trimmed V and J ends, which lost 6 bases and 7 bases, there was a span of 15 bases. Source material: peripheral blood. V and J are TRBV2 and TRBJ1-1; TRBD1 might be the D (5 bases). This clonotype originated in a woman aged 65 to 85 with acute or convalescent COVID-19. CDR3 coding DNA: TGTGCCAGCAGGTCGGGGGGAGGACTTGAAGCTTTCTTT. Translating it yields CASRSGGGLEAFF.